The 9 T cell receptor beta chains below were found in one sample sequenced in a study of cytomegalovirus exposure and HLA in healthy donors. In the PCR, 60 Vbeta and 13 Jbeta primers were used. TCRdb's table, derived via immunoSEQ multiplex PCR, lists solely in-frame clones and lacks some. The sample consists of some 120,000 clones, about 80% of them appearing once. The sample consisted of PBMCs. The receptors were gathered from a middle-aged man in good health and CMV-seronegative.

This chain joins TRBV6-5 and TRBJ1-1, with 10 positions matching TRBD1. With V trimmed by 6 bases and J by 11 bases, 12 bases remained unmatched. The CDR3 loop spans 14 amino acids. Germline V CDR1 and CDR2: MNHEY, SVGAGI. Here the CDR3 reads CASRPDRGGLWAFF. As DNA, the CDR3 is TGTGCCAGCAGACCGGACAGGGGGGGTTTATGGGCTTTCTTT.

The rearrangement joins TRBV2 to TRBJ2-2; D is undetermined. The germline V and J ends were trimmed by 0 bases and 1 base, with 9 bases remaining between them. In germline, CDR1 is SNHLY, CDR2 FYNNEI. This CDR3 region has 16 residues. The CDR3 DNA reads TGTGCCAGCAGTGAAGCCCGAACACGGAACACCGGGGAGCTGTTTTTT. Translated: CASSEARTRNTGELFF.

The gene calls are TRBV5-4 and TRBJ2-3, with TRBD2 identical over 7 bases. Trimming removed 4 bases from V and 3 bases from J; junction bases left unmatched: 8. Germline CDR1 reads SGHNT; CDR2 reads YYREEE (reference sequence). CDR3 length equals 15 residues. The CDR3 nucleotides are TGTGCCAGCAGCCCGGCGGGAGTAGGAACAGATACGCAGTATTTT. The encoded protein is CASSPAGVGTDTQYF.

The chain uses TRBV30 and TRBJ1-4, with 7 bases that match TRBD1. Germline V gene lookup returns CDR1 GTSNPN and CDR2 SVGIG (reference sequence). This CDR3 has 15 residues. V trimming: 4 bases; J trimming: 3 bases; junction bases outside the gene matches: 8. The CDR3 reads CAWKRIGTANEKLFF. DNA of the CDR3: TGTGCCTGGAAACGCATCGGGACAGCTAATGAAAAACTGTTTTTT.

The chain combines TRBV7-6 with TRBJ2-5, with D uncertain. The V end lost 1 base, the J end lost 2 bases, and 8 bases lay between the germline ends. Germline V gene sequence: CDR1 SGHVS, CDR2 FNYEAQ. The CDR3 covers 14 residues. The CDR3 nucleotides are TGTGCCAGCAGCTTAGGTCAAAAACAAGAGACCCAGTACTTC. It is translated as CASSLGQKQETQYF. Drawing the rest from reference TRBV7-6 and TRBJ2-5, the complete variable domain is GAGVSQSPRYKVTKRGQDVALRCDPISGHVSLYWYRQALGQGPEFLTYFNYEAQQDKSGLPNDRFSAERPEGSISTLTIQRTEQRDSAMYRCASSLGQKQETQYFGPGTRLLVL.

This clone was counted a few times. The J gene is TRBJ1-4, the V gene TRBV5-1; 8 nucleotides line up with TRBD1. This CDR3 has 14 amino acids. CDR1 SGHRS and CDR2 YFSETQ come from the germline V gene. J lost 7 bases, V lost 4 bases, and 6 bases had no gene match. For the CDR3, the DNA is TGCGCCAGCAGCCCCGGGACAGGTCCTGAAAAACTGTTTTTT. Its translation: CASSPGTGPEKLFF.

As DNA, the CDR3 is TGTGCCAGCCAACTGGGGGACTTAGAGACCCAGTACTTC. This translates into CASQLGDLETQYF. V usage is TRBV6-1 and J usage is TRBJ2-5, with D perhaps TRBD2 (6 bases). V lost 8 bases to trimming and J lost 4 bases, with 14 bases between them. Per germline, CDR1 MNHNS and CDR2 SASEGT. This CDR3 is 13 amino acids long.

The chain's CDR3 is CASSLASSGGFGNTIYF. The CDR3 nucleotides read TGTGCCAGCAGCTTGGCCTCCTCGGGGGGATTTGGAAACACCATATATTTT. The rearrangement joins TRBV5-5 to TRBJ1-3; D might be TRBD1 (5 bases). The germline V and J ends were trimmed by 0 bases and 3 bases, with 16 bases remaining between them. CDR3 length equals 17 residues. Germline V gene data show CDR1 as SGHKS and CDR2 as YYEKEE (reference sequence). Filled out from reference TRBV5-5 and TRBJ1-3, the complete variable domain reads DAGVTQSPTHLIKTRGQQVTLRCSPISGHKSVSWYQQVLGQGPQFIFQYYEKEERGRGNFPDRFSARQFPNYSSELNVNALLLGDSALYLCASSLASSGGFGNTIYFGEGSWLTVV.

This chain joins TRBV29-1 and TRBJ2-7; TRBD1 might be the D (5 bases). The germline CDR1 and CDR2 sequences are SQVTM and ANQGSEA. The CDR3 spans 14 residues. The ends were cut back, 2 bases at V and 0 bases at J, with 11 bases in the middle. Here the CDR3 reads CSVELVGASYEQYF. The CDR3 nucleotides read TGCAGCGTTGAATTGGTAGGGGCCTCCTACGAGCAGTACTTC.